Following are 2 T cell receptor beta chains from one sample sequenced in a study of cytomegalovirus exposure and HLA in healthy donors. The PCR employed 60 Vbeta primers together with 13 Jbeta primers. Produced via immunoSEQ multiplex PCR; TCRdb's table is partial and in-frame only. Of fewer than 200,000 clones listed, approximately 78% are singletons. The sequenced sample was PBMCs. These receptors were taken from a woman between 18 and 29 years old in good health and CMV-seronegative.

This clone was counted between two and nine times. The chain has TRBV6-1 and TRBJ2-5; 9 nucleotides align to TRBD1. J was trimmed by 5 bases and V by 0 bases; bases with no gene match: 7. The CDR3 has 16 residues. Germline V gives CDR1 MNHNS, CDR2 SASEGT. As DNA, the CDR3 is TGTGCCAGCAGTGAAGCGCTACAGGGGGCTCGGGAGACCCAGTACTTC. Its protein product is CASSEALQGARETQYF.

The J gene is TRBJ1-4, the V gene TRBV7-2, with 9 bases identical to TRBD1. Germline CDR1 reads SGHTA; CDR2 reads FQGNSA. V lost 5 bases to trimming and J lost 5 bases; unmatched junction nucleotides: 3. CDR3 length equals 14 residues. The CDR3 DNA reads TGTGCCAGCAGCCGGGACAGGGAAAATGAAAAACTGTTTTTT. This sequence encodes CASSRDRENEKLFF.